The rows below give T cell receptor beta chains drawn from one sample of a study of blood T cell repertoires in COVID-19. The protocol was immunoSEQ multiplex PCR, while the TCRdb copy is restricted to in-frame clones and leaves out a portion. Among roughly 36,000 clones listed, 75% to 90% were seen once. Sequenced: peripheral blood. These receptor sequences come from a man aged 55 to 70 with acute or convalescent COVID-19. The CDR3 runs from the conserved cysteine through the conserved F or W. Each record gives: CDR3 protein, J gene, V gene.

CDR3: CASTGGTYEQYF
J: TRBJ2-7
V: TRBV7-9

CDR3: CASSFTGSDQPQHF
J: TRBJ1-5
V: TRBV5-1

CDR3: CASSQIAGGLRNEQFF
J: TRBJ2-1
V: TRBV4-3

CDR3: CASSRITGQGFNEQFF
J: TRBJ2-1
V: TRBV4-2

CDR3: CASTSQGGYEQYF
J: TRBJ2-7
V: TRBV12-3/TRBV12-4

CDR3: CASSPTGYSQETQYF
J: TRBJ2-5
V: TRBV3-1/TRBV3-2

CDR3: CASSFRRGYGYTF
J: TRBJ1-2
V: TRBV27

CDR3: CASSPQGTFYEQYF
J: TRBJ2-7
V: TRBV6-5

CDR3: CASSFRLAGGGDTQYF
J: TRBJ2-3
V: TRBV5-4

CDR3: CASSQDSELGAGALRF
J: TRBJ1-4
V: TRBV3-1/TRBV3-2

CDR3: CASSLGRLAGGGSVLTF
J: TRBJ2-6
V: TRBV27

CDR3: CASSLSGVTYNEQFF
J: TRBJ2-1
V: TRBV7-3